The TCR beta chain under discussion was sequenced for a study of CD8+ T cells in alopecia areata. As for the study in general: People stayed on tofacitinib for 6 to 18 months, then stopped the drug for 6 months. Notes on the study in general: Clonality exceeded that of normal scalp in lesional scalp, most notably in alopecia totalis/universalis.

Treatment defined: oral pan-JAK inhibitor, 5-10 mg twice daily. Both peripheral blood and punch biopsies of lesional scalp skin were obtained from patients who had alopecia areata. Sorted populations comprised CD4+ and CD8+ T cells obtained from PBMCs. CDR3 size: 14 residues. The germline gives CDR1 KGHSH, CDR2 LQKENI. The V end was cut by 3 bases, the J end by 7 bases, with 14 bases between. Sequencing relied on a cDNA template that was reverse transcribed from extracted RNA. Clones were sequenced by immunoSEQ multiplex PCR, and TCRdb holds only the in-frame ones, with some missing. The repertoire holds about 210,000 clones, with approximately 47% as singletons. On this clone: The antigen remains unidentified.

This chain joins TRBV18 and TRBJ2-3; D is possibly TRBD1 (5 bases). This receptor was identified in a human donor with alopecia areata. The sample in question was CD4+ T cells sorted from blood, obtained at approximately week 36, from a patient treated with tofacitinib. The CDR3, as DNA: TGTGCCAGCTCACCCCCGTTAGGGGAAAATACGCAGTATTTT. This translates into CASSPPLGENTQYF.